This TCR beta chain was recovered during a study of shared clonotypes between healthy human individuals. The method was immunoSEQ multiplex PCR; TCRdb's version includes in-frame clones alone and lacks a portion of them. The sample yields roughly 2.1 million clones, about 92% seen once. Worth noting for this clone: As yet, its antigen is unknown.

CD8 cells regarded as naive lacked CD45RO, were positively chosen for CCR7, and omitted terminally differentiated effector memory CD45RA+ cells. The study enrolled healthy HIV-negative adults without recent acute infections or vaccinations as donors. CDR1 is SGHNT and CDR2 is YYREEE in the germline V gene (reference sequence). V shed 4 bases and J shed 2 bases, with 2 bases lying between them. This CDR3 is built from 11 residues. Study conclusions and caveats: The sharing of around 5% of naive CD4 clonotypes was seen across a handful of donors.

The TCR comes from a man aged 18 to 30 in good health. Some clones in this sample may be carry-over from other donors' samples. The J gene is TRBJ2-3, the V gene TRBV5-4; D remains ambiguous. Sequencing was carried out using naive CD8+ T cells from PBMCs. The CDR3 is CASSNTDTQYF. For the CDR3, the DNA is TGTGCCAGCAGCAACACAGATACGCAGTATTTT.